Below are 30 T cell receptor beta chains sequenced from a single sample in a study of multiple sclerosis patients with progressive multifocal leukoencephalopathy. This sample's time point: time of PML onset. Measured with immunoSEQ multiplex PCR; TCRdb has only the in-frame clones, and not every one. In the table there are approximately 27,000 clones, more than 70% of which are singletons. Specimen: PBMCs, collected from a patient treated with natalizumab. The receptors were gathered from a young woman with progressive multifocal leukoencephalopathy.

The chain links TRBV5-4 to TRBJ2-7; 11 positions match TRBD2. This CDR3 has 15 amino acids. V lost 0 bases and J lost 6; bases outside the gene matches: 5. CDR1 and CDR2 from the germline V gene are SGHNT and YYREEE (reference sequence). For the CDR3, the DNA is TGTGCCAGCAGCTTGGAACTAGCGGGAGATTCCGAGCAGTACTTC. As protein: CASSLELAGDSEQYF. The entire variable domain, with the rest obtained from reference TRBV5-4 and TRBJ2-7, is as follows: ETGVTQSPTHLIKTRGQQVTLRCSSQSGHNTVSWYQQALGQGPQFIFQYYREEENGRGNFPPRFSGLQFPNYSSELNVNALELDDSALYLCASSLELAGDSEQYFGPGTRLTVT.

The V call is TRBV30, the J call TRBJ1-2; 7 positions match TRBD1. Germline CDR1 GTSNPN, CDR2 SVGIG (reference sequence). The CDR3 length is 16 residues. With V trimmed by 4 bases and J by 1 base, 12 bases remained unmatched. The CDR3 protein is CAWNRGRDRVNYGYTF. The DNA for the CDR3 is TGTGCCTGGAATAGGGGTCGGGACAGAGTTAACTATGGCTACACCTTC.

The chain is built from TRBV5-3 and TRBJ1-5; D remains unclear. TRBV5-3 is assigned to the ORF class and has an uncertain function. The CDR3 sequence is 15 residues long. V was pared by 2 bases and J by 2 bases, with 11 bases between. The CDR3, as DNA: TGTGCCAGAAGCTTTACCGGGCAGTGCAATCAGCCCCAGCATTTT. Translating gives CARSFTGQCNQPQHF.

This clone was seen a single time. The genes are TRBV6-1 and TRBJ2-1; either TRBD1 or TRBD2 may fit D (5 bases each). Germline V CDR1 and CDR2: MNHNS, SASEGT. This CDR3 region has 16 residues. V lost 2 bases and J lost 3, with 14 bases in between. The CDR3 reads CASSERGGAVYNEQFF. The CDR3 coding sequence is TGTGCCAGCAGTGAACGTGGGGGAGCGGTCTACAATGAGCAGTTCTTC.

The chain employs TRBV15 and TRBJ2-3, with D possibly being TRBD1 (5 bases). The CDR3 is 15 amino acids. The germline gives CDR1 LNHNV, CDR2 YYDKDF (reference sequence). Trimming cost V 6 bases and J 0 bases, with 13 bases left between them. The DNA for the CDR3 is TGTGCCACCAGTCTGACAGAGACTAGCACAGATACGCAGTATTTT. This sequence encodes CATSLTETSTDTQYF. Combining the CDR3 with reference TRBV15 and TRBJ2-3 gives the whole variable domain DAMVIQNPRYQVTQFGKPVTLSCSQTLNHNVMYWYQQKSSQAPKLLFHYYDKDFNNEADTPDNFQSRRPNTSFCFLDIRSPGLGDTAMYLCATSLTETSTDTQYFGPGTRLTVL.

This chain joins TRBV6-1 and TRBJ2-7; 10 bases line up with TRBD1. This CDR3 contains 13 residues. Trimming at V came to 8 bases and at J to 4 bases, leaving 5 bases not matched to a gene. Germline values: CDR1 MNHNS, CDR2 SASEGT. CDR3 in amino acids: CASVGQGGYEQYF. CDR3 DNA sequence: TGTGCCAGCGTTGGACAGGGGGGGTACGAGCAGTACTTC.

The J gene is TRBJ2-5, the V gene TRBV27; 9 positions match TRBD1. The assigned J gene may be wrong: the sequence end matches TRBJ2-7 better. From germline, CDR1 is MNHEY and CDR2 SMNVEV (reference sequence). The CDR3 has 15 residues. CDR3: CASRTGTGRLDEQYF. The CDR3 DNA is TGTGCCAGCAGGACCGGGACAGGGAGGCTGGACGAGCAGTACTTC.

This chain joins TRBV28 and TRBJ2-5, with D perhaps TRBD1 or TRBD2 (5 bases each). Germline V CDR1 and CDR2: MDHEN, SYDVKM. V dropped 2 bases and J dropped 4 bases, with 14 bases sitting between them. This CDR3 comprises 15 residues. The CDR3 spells CASSLGGVGPETQYF. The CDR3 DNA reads TGTGCCAGCAGTTTAGGGGGTGTGGGGCCAGAGACCCAGTACTTC.

CDR3 DNA: TGTGCCAGCAGCTTAGGGGGGGCTTTTGGGAATGAGCAGTTCTTC. This encodes CASSLGGAFGNEQFF. J is TRBJ2-1 and V is TRBV5-8; D might be TRBD2 (7 bases). Trimming left V 2 bases short and J 7 bases short, with 16 bases between. CDR3 length: 15 amino acids. The germline V gene has CDR1 SGHTS and CDR2 YDEGEE. The whole variable domain, remainder taken from reference TRBV5-8 and TRBJ2-1, is EAGVTQSPTHLIKTRGQQATLRCSPISGHTSVYWYQQALGLGLQFLLWYDEGEERNRGNFPPRFSGRQFPNYSSELNVNALELEDSALYLCASSLGGAFGNEQFFGPGTRLTVL.

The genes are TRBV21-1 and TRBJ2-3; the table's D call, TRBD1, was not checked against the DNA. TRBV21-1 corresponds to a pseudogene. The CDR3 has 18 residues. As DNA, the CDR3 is TGTGCCAGCAGCAAAAACGAACAGGGACAGGTCGCAGAGAATACGCAGTATTTT. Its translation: CASSKNEQGQVAENTQYF.

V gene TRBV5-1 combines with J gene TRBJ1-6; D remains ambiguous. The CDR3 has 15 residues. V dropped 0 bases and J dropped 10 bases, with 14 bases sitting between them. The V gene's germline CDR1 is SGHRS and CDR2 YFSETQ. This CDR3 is CASSLDDKKRSPLHF. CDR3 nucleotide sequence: TGCGCCAGCAGCTTGGATGACAAGAAGCGGTCACCCCTCCACTTT. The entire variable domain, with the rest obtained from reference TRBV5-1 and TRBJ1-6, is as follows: KAGVTQTPRYLIKTRGQQVTLSCSPISGHRSVSWYQQTPGQGLQFLFEYFSETQRNKGNFPGRFSGRQFSNSRSEMNVSTLELGDSALYLCASSLDDKKRSPLHFGNGTRLTVT.

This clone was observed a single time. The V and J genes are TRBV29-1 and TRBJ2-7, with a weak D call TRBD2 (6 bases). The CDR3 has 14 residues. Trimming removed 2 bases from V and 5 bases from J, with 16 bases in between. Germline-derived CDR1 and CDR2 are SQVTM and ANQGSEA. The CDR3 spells CSVEPPGAPNEQYF. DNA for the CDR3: TGCAGCGTTGAACCCCCGGGAGCTCCCAACGAGCAGTACTTC.

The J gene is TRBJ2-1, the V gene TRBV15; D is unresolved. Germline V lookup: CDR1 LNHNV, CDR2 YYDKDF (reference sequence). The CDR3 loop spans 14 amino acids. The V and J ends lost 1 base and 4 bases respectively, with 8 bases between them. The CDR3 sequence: CATSRGAQYNEQFF. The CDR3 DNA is TGTGCCACCAGCAGAGGTGCCCAGTACAATGAGCAGTTCTTC.

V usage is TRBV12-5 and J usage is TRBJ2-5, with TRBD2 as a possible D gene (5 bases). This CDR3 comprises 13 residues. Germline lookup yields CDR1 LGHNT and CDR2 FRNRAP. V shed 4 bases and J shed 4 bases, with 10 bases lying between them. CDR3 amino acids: CASGSSRAETQYF. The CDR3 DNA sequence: TGTGCTAGTGGTTCCTCGAGGGCAGAGACCCAGTACTTC.

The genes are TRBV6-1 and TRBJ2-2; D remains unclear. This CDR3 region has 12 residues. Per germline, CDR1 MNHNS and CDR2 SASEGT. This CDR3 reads CAHSPDTGELFF. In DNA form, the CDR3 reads TGTGCGCATTCCCCAGACACCGGGGAGCTGTTTTTT.

CDR3 sequence: CASSPRVGRPWEQFF. CDR3 DNA: TGTGCCAGCAGTCCCAGGGTGGGGCGGCCCTGGGAGCAGTTCTTC. The chain links TRBV27 to TRBJ2-1; perhaps TRBD1 as D (5 bases). The CDR3 length is 15 residues. Trimming removed 5 bases at V and 10 bases at J, with 21 bases between. The germline V gene encodes CDR1 MNHEY and CDR2 SMNVEV (reference sequence).

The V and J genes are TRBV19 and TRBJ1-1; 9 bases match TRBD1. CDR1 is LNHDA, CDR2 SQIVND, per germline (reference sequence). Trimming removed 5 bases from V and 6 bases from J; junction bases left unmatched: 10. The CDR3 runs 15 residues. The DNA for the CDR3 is TGTGCCAGTAGTGGCTGGACAGGGGATCTCTCTGAAGCTTTCTTT. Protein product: CASSGWTGDLSEAFF.

CDR3 coding DNA: TGCGCCAGCAGCCAGGGGGGAGGGACTAGTTCGTGGGAGCAGTACTTC. Its protein is CASSQGGGTSSWEQYF. V and J are TRBV4-1 and TRBJ2-7; 8 positions match TRBD2. Trimming removed 3 bases from V and 7 bases from J; junction bases left unmatched: 14. Germline V gives CDR1 MGHRA, CDR2 YSYEKL. CDR3 length: 16 amino acids.

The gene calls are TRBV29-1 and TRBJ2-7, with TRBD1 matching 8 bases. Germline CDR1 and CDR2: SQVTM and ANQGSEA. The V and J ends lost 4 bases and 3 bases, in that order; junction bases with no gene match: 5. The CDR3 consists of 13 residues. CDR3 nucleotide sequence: TGCAGCGTTGGGGGACAGGCGATCTACGAGCAGTACTTC. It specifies CSVGGQAIYEQYF.

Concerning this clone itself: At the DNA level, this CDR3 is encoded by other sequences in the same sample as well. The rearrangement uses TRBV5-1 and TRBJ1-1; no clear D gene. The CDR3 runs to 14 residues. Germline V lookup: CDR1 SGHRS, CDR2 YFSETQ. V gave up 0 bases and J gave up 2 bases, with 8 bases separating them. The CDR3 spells CASSLGAGNTEAFF. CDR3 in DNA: TGCGCCAGCAGCTTGGGGGCGGGAAACACTGAAGCTTTCTTT.

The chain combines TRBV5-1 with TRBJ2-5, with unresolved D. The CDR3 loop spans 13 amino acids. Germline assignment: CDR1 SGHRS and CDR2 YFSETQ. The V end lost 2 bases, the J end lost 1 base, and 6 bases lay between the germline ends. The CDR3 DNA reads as TGCGCCAGCAGCTTATTCAGCCAAGAGACCCAGTACTTC. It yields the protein CASSLFSQETQYF.

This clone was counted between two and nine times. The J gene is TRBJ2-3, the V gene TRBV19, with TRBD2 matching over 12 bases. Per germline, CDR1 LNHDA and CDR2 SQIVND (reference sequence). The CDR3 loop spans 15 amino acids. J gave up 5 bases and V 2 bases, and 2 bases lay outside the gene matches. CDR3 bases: TGTGCCAGTAGTATACTGGGACTAGCGGGAGATACGCAGTATTTT. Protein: CASSILGLAGDTQYF.

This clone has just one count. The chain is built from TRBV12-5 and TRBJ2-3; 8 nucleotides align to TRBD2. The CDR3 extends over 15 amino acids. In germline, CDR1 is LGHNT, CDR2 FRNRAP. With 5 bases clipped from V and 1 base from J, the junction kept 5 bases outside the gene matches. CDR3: CASGPGTRGTDTQYF. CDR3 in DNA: TGTGCTAGTGGTCCCGGGACTAGAGGCACAGATACGCAGTATTTT.

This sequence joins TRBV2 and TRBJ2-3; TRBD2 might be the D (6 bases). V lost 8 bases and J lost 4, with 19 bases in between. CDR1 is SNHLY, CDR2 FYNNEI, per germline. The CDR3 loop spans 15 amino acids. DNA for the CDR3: TGTGCCAGCCAACCTCTAGCGTCAGGCCCAGATACGCAGTATTTT. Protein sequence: CASQPLASGPDTQYF.

The DNA for the CDR3 is TGTGCCACCAGCACACAATGGGCTCAGGGGCGTTTCACTGGAAACACCATATATTTT. This codes for CATSTQWAQGRFTGNTIYF. The rearrangement joins TRBV15 to TRBJ1-3; possibly TRBD1 for D (6 bases). The CDR3 spans 19 residues. Between the trimmed V and J ends, which lost 4 bases and 2 bases, there was a span of 24 bases. Germline V gene data show CDR1 as LNHNV and CDR2 as YYDKDF (reference sequence).

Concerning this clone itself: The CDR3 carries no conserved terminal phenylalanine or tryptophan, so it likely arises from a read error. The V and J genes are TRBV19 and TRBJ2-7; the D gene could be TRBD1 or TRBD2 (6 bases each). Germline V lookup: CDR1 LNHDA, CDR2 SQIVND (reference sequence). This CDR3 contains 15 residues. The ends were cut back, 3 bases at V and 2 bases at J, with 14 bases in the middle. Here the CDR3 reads CASSMEGGYTYEQYL. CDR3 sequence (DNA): TGTGCCAGTAGTATGGAGGGGGGATACACCTACGAGCAGTACCTC.

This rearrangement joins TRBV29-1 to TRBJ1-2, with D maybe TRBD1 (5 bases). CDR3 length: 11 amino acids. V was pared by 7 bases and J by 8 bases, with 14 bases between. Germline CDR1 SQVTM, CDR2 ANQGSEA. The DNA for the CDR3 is TGCAGCGCCTCACCCGGGACCGGCTACACCTTC. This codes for CSASPGTGYTF.

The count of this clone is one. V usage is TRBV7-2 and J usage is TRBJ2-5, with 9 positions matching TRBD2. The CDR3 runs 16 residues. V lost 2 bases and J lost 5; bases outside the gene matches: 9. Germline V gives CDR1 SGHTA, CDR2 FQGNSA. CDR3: CASSLRVRGGRETQYF. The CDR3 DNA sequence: TGTGCCAGCAGCTTAAGAGTGCGGGGGGGCCGGGAGACCCAGTACTTC.

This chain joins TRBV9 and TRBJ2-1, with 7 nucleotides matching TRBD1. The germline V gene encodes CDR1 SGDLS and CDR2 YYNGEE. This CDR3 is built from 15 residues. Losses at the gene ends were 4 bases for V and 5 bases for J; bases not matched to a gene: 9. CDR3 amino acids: CASSLQGFPDNEQFF. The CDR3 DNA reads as TGTGCCAGCAGCTTACAGGGGTTCCCCGACAATGAGCAGTTCTTC.

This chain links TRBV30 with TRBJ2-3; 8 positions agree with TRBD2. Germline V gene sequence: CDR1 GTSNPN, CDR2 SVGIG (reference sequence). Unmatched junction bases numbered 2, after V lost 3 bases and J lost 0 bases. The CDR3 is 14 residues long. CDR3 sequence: CAWRVAGSTDTQYF. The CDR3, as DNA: TGTGCCTGGAGGGTAGCGGGAAGCACAGATACGCAGTATTTT. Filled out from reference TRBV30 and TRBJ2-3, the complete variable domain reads SQTIHQWPATLVQPVGSPLSLECTVEGTSNPNLYWYRQAAGRGLQLLFYSVGIGQISSEVPQNLSASRPQDRQFILSSKKLLLSDSGFYLCAWRVAGSTDTQYFGPGTRLTVL.